These 30 T cell receptor beta chains were all obtained from the same sample, sequenced in a study of neurological immune-mediated disorders. TCRdb processed the 5' RACE reads anew with MiXCR; each CDR3 protein has one entry. The table includes around 66,000 distinct CDR3 sequences, roughly 5.5% detected once. Sequencing input: PBMCs. The receptor source for this set is a young woman with multiple sclerosis.

This clonotype was seen many times. The rearrangement uses TRBV27 and TRBJ2-2; the D is unclear. Germline V gives CDR1 MNHEY, CDR2 SMNVEV (reference sequence). The CDR3 is 12 residues long. Trimming removed 0 bases from V and 7 bases from J, with 3 bases in between. CDR3 coding DNA: TGTGCCAGCAGTTTATCCGGCGGGGAGCTGTTTTTT. It translates to CASSLSGGELFF.

This clonotype was observed at least ten times. The chain recombines TRBV5-5 with TRBJ2-7, with no clear D. CDR3 length equals 16 residues. Per germline, CDR1 SGHKS and CDR2 YYEKEE (reference sequence). V shed 0 bases and J shed 3 bases, with 16 bases lying between them. The DNA of the CDR3 is TGTGCCAGCAGCTTGGCAGCCGGTGGGCCATTCTACGAGCAGTACTTC. It yields the protein CASSLAAGGPFYEQYF.

This clonotype has only a few counts. V gene TRBV6-5 combines with J gene TRBJ2-7; D might be TRBD2 (6 bases). The CDR3 consists of 15 residues. Germline V gene data show CDR1 as MNHEY and CDR2 as SVGAGI. Trimming cost V 6 bases and J 4 bases, with 19 bases left between them. This CDR3 is CASSHGGGTNYEQYF. The CDR3 nucleotides read TGTGCCAGCAGCCACGGTGGGGGGACCAATTACGAGCAGTACTTC.

This clonotype was seen ten or more times. This chain uses TRBV20-1 with TRBJ2-3; possibly TRBD2 for D (5 bases). V gave up 0 bases and J gave up 4 bases, with 14 bases separating them. Germline V gene sequence: CDR1 DFQATT, CDR2 SNEGSKA (reference sequence). The CDR3 has 15 residues. The CDR3 sequence is CSARDSVGSPDTQYF. In DNA form, the CDR3 reads TGCAGTGCTAGAGATTCCGTGGGGAGCCCAGATACGCAGTATTTT.

This clonotype was seen a few times. This chain connects TRBV11-3 to TRBJ1-1; no clear D gene. The CDR3 is made up of 13 amino acids. Trimming took off 4 bases at V and 5 bases at J, with 11 bases between the two ends. In germline, CDR1 is SGHNT, CDR2 YENEEA. Here the CDR3 reads CASSSQRGTEAFF. CDR3 bases: TGTGCCAGCAGCTCTCAAAGAGGTACTGAAGCTTTCTTT.

The chain employs TRBV3-1 and TRBJ1-1, with 9 bases that match TRBD1. Germline V gene sequence: CDR1 LGHDT, CDR2 YNNKEL (reference sequence). There are 16 residues in the CDR3. The V segment lost 2 bases and the J segment 1 base; nucleotides outside the gene matches: 5. The CDR3 bases are TGTGCCAGCAGCCAACTGCCGGGACAGGGGAACACTGAAGCTTTCTTT. This gives the protein CASSQLPGQGNTEAFF. The entire variable domain, with the rest obtained from reference TRBV3-1 and TRBJ1-1, is as follows: DTAVSQTPKYLVTQMGNDKSIKCEQNLGHDTMYWYKQDSKKFLKIMFSYNNKELIINETVPNRFSPKSPDKAHLNLHINSLELGDSAVYFCASSQLPGQGNTEAFFGQGTRLTVV.

At least ten counts were recorded for this clonotype. J is TRBJ2-7 and V is TRBV3-1; 7 bases match TRBD1. Germline lookup yields CDR1 LGHDT and CDR2 YNNKEL (reference sequence). V shed 4 bases, J shed 0 bases, and the junction held 3 bases outside the gene matches. The CDR3 spans 14 residues. The CDR3 protein is CASSLRDSSYEQYF. The CDR3 DNA follows: TGTGCCAGCAGCCTCCGGGACAGCTCCTACGAGCAGTACTTC.

There are many counts of this clonotype. The V call is TRBV13, the J call TRBJ2-2; D not certain. Trimming shortened V by 5 bases and J by 3 bases, and 4 bases separated the two germline ends. Germline V gene lookup returns CDR1 PRHDT and CDR2 FYEKMQ (reference sequence). The CDR3 is made up of 12 amino acids. The CDR3 region has the DNA TGTGCCAGCAGCGCTGACACCGGGGAGCTGTTTTTT. As protein: CASSADTGELFF.

Turning to this clonotype: This clone may be a read error of a much larger clone one base away. The chain links TRBV20-1 to TRBJ2-7, with 7 bases lining up with TRBD1. CDR1 is DFQATT, CDR2 SNEGSKA, per germline (reference sequence). The CDR3 runs to 20 residues. Trimming cost V 3 bases and J 5 bases; bases outside gene matches: 28. CDR3 coding DNA: TGCAGTGCTAGTTCCAGACCGACAGGGAAGGTTCTGAGGCGCCCCCACGAGCAGTACTTC. Translated, it gives CSASSRPTGKVLRRPHEQYF.

The V gene is TRBV25-1, the J gene TRBJ2-3; 7 bases agree with TRBD1. Trimming cost V 7 bases and J 2 bases; bases outside gene matches: 6. The CDR3 totals 14 residues. Germline V gives CDR1 MGHDK, CDR2 SYGVNS. The CDR3 reads CASTSDRDTDTQYF. The CDR3 bases are TGTGCCAGCACCAGCGACAGGGACACAGATACGCAGTATTTT.

This clonotype was counted at least ten times. The chain employs TRBV18 and TRBJ2-7; a weak D match, TRBD1 (7 bases). Trimming left V 2 bases short and J 7 bases short, with 15 bases between. CDR3 size: 14 residues. Germline V gene lookup returns CDR1 KGHSH and CDR2 LQKENI. The CDR3 bases are TGTGCCAGCTCACCAGTCAGGGGGGAGAGGGAGCAGTACTTC. Translated, it gives CASSPVRGEREQYF.

The J gene is TRBJ2-7, the V gene TRBV25-1; D remains ambiguous. Germline V gene lookup returns CDR1 MGHDK and CDR2 SYGVNS. V was clipped by 4 bases and J by 7 bases, with 8 bases between them. The CDR3 length is 11 residues. DNA for the CDR3: TGTGCCAGCAGTGTCTGGTCTGAGCAGTACTTC. Encoded protein: CASSVWSEQYF.

This clonotype was found many times. The rearrangement joins TRBV15 to TRBJ1-1, with TRBD1 identical over 9 bases. Germline CDR1 reads LNHNV; CDR2 reads YYDKDF (reference sequence). The CDR3 spans 14 residues. The V segment lost 6 bases and the J segment 3 bases; nucleotides outside the gene matches: 5. The CDR3 region is CATSTGGEDTEAFF. For the CDR3, the DNA is TGTGCCACCAGTACAGGGGGCGAGGACACTGAAGCTTTCTTT. Full variable domain (remainder filled in from reference TRBV15 and TRBJ1-1): DAMVIQNPRYQVTQFGKPVTLSCSQTLNHNVMYWYQQKSSQAPKLLFHYYDKDFNNEADTPDNFQSRRPNTSFCFLDIRSPGLGDTAMYLCATSTGGEDTEAFFGQGTRLTVV.

This clonotype was observed at least ten times. The chain carries TRBV2 and TRBJ2-7; maybe TRBD1 (6 bases). The CDR3 has 14 amino acids. V was trimmed by 5 bases and J by 0 bases, leaving 11 bases between them. Per the germline V gene, CDR1 is SNHLY and CDR2 is FYNNEI. The chain's CDR3 is CASSWTESSYEQYF. As DNA, the CDR3 is TGTGCCAGCAGTTGGACAGAGAGCTCCTACGAGCAGTACTTC.

This clonotype was seen many times. The CDR3 loop is CASSLGRPSMGYTF. CDR3 in DNA: TGTGCCAGCAGTTTAGGGCGCCCGAGTATGGGCTACACCTTC. V gene TRBV12-3 or TRBV12-4 combines with J gene TRBJ1-2; no clear D. CDR3 length: 14 residues. V shed 1 base and J shed 8 bases, with 14 bases lying between them.

This clonotype was picked up many times. This chain links TRBV6-2 or TRBV6-3 with TRBJ2-5; a weak D match, TRBD2 (5 bases). Per the germline V gene, CDR1 is MNHEY and CDR2 is SVGEGT. V dropped 4 bases and J dropped 4 bases, with 13 bases sitting between them. The CDR3 has 14 residues. The CDR3, as DNA: TGTGCCAGCAGTTCCCATAGCGTTTCAGAGACCCAGTACTTC. Translated: CASSSHSVSETQYF.

This clonotype was detected ten times or more. A much larger clone is a single base away; this may be a read error. The chain employs TRBV5-5 and TRBJ1-5; D call uncertain. This CDR3 is 14 amino acids long. The germline gives CDR1 SGHKS, CDR2 YYEKEE (reference sequence). V shed 3 bases and J shed 9 bases, with 16 bases lying between them. The CDR3 DNA is TGTGCCAGCAGCTGGGGAAAGGGCCAACGGCCCCAGCATTTT. This codes for CASSWGKGQRPQHF.

This clonotype was counted ten times or more. The chain joins TRBV5-6 to TRBJ2-2; D might be TRBD2 (5 bases). This CDR3 has 14 residues. V dropped 2 bases and J dropped 0 bases, with 5 bases sitting between them. Looked up from germline, CDR1 is SGHDT and CDR2 is YYEEEE. The CDR3 region is CASSFGANTGELFF. CDR3 DNA: TGTGCCAGCAGCTTCGGGGCGAACACCGGGGAGCTGTTTTTT.

This clonotype came up a few times. The J gene is TRBJ1-6, the V gene TRBV12-3 or TRBV12-4, with 8 bases matching TRBD1. The CDR3 extends over 13 amino acids. After removal of 5 bases from V and 9 bases from J, the junction contained 3 bases not matched to a gene. The CDR3 protein is CASSDRGSSPLHF. As DNA, the CDR3 is TGTGCCAGCAGTGACAGGGGTTCTTCACCCCTCCACTTT.

This clonotype was seen ten or more times. V gene TRBV5-1 combines with J gene TRBJ1-5; 9 nucleotides align to TRBD1. CDR3 length equals 15 residues. The ends lost 5 bases at V and 5 bases at J; junction bases unmatched: 8. Germline V lookup: CDR1 SGHRS, CDR2 YFSETQ. The chain's CDR3 is CASRPDRGRDQPQHF. Here the CDR3 DNA reads TGCGCCAGCAGGCCGGACAGGGGAAGGGATCAGCCCCAGCATTTT.

In regard to this clonotype: A read error may explain this, as a much larger clone is one base away. The rearrangement uses TRBV21-1 and TRBJ1-5. TRBV21-1 is described as a pseudogene. This CDR3 contains 14 residues. The CDR3 DNA follows: TGTGCCAGCAGCGGAGGAAAGGGCAATCAGCCCCAGCATTTT. Protein product: CASSGGKGNQPQHF.

This clonotype was seen at least ten times. The J gene is TRBJ1-1, the V gene TRBV7-6; D unclear. In germline, CDR1 is SGHVS, CDR2 FNYEAQ. With 6 bases removed from V and 1 base from J, the gap between germline ends came to 9 bases. The CDR3 consists of 13 residues. The CDR3 bases are TGTGCCAGCAGAAGAGACACGAACACTGAAGCTTTCTTT. It translates to CASRRDTNTEAFF.

The chain is built from TRBV6-6 and TRBJ2-5; the match to TRBD2 covers 13 bases. This CDR3 spans 15 amino acids. Trimming at V came to 2 bases and at J to 6 bases, leaving 3 bases not matched to a gene. Per the germline V gene, CDR1 is MNHNY and CDR2 is SVGAGI (reference sequence). The CDR3 reads CASSYPLAGGKTQYF. DNA of the CDR3: TGTGCCAGCAGTTACCCACTAGCGGGGGGGAAGACCCAGTACTTC.

This clonotype was seen at least ten times. The DNA for the CDR3 is TGTGCCAGCAGCTTCGGGTCCACTAACTATGGCTACACCTTC. Protein: CASSFGSTNYGYTF. This rearrangement joins TRBV5-5 to TRBJ1-2, with D unclear. This CDR3 has 14 amino acids. The V gene's germline CDR1 is SGHKS and CDR2 YYEKEE (reference sequence). V shed 2 bases and J shed 0 bases, with 8 bases lying between them.

This clonotype was counted many times. The chain recombines TRBV20-1 with TRBJ2-3, with 15 nucleotides matching TRBD2. J lost 4 bases, V lost 5 bases, and 7 bases had no gene match. The CDR3 runs 16 residues. Germline CDR1 and CDR2: DFQATT and SNEGSKA (reference sequence). The CDR3 bases are TGCAGTGCTCCGGGACTAGCGGGGGGAGTCGCAGATACGCAGTATTTT. It codes for CSAPGLAGGVADTQYF.

This clonotype was detected ten times or more. The CDR3 DNA reads as TGTGCCAGCAGTGAAGAAGGCGGGGGGGCCGGCGGGGAGCTGTTTTTT. This codes for CASSEEGGGAGGELFF. The chain carries TRBV2 and TRBJ2-2; TRBD2 agrees at 9 bases. The trim removed 1 base at V and 7 bases at J, leaving 7 bases unmatched. This CDR3 is built from 16 residues. Germline lookup yields CDR1 SNHLY and CDR2 FYNNEI.

The chain joins TRBV18 to TRBJ1-4; no clear D. Trimming stripped 9 bases from V and 8 bases from J, with 10 bases between. Germline lookup yields CDR1 KGHSH and CDR2 LQKENI. This CDR3 spans 11 amino acids. CDR3 amino acids: CASSFQEKLFF. CDR3 nucleotides: TGTGCCAGTTCTTTCCAAGAAAAACTGTTTTTT.

This clonotype was seen ten or more times. V and J are TRBV15 and TRBJ2-3; D remains unclear. CDR1 and CDR2 (germline): LNHNV, YYDKDF (reference sequence). Deletions cut 1 base from V and 0 bases from J, with 8 bases between. The CDR3 totals 15 residues. Written as DNA, the CDR3 is TGTGCCACCAGCAGAGGATCGTCGAGCACAGATACGCAGTATTTT. Translating gives CATSRGSSSTDTQYF.

This clonotype showed up many times. The genes are TRBV7-6 and TRBJ1-4; D ambiguous. The V end was cut by 1 base, the J end by 4 bases, with 10 bases between. The germline CDR1 and CDR2 sequences are SGHVS and FNYEAQ. The CDR3 is made up of 15 amino acids. In nucleotides, the CDR3 is TGTGCCAGCAGCTTAGGCCAGGTTTTTAATGAAAAACTGTTTTTT. The encoded protein is CASSLGQVFNEKLFF.

This clonotype was detected many times. This rearrangement joins TRBV6-5 to TRBJ1-5, with D unclear. Germline CDR1 MNHEY, CDR2 SVGAGI. V was cut by 5 bases and J by 0 bases, with 5 bases left in between. The CDR3 covers 13 residues. This chain's CDR3 is CASSRNSNQPQHF. CDR3 DNA sequence: TGTGCCAGCAGTAGGAATAGCAATCAGCCCCAGCATTTT.